This T cell receptor (beta chain) is drawn from a study of blood T cells in healthy people across ages. Overall study results and limits: Roughly linearly, TCR beta diversity per million T cells fell as age increased.

V was trimmed by 6 bases and J by 2 bases, leaving 23 bases between them. The CDR3 length is 18 residues. CDR1 is KGHSH, CDR2 LQKENI, per germline. A remark on this clonotype: Its antigen is unknown.

A second about 7 to 12 cycle PCR used barcoded and J-beta primers. MiXCR, applied by TCRdb to the 5' RACE reads, yields one record per CDR3 protein. The sample yields 1.5 million to 2 million distinct CDR3 sequences, over 25% seen once. This receptor was taken from a woman in her twenties or thirties in good health. The chain joins TRBV18 to TRBJ2-1; a possible D gene is TRBD2 (6 bases). The source material was blood. This CDR3 is CASSSLLRRDSTYNEQFF. The CDR3 DNA is TGTGCCAGCTCGTCACTTTTAAGGCGGGATAGTACCTACAATGAGCAGTTCTTC.